In its sample, the clone carrying this T cell receptor beta chain was seen once. The antigen remains undetermined. The V and J ends lost 2 bases and 8 bases, in that order; junction bases with no gene match: 8. Germline CDR1 reads SGDLS; CDR2 reads YYNGEE. The CDR3 covers 15 residues. The sample belongs to a study of cytomegalovirus exposure and HLA in healthy donors. Study-wide background: An earlier analysis identified 95 million to 120 million unique TCR beta sequences in about 179 million T cells.

Study-wide results and limits: As immune exposure information, only CMV serostatus was available. Accounts indicate the classifier identified cytomegalovirus status with strong specificity and sensitivity.

The donors comprised healthy bone marrow donors. PCR employed 60 Vbeta and 13 Jbeta primers. Only in-frame clones appear in the TCRdb table, and some are missing; sequencing was by immunoSEQ multiplex PCR. The top ten clones hold 1.3% to 1.5% of a sample with some 180,000 clones, roughly 80% of them seen once. This chain connects TRBV9 to TRBJ2-1; 9 bases fit TRBD2. The clonotype originates from a girl under 18 in good health and CMV-seropositive. The sequencing input was PBMCs. Written as DNA, the CDR3 is TGTGCCAGCAGCGTCGGCGGGAGGGTCCTTCATGAGCAGTTCTTC. Translated, it gives CASSVGGRVLHEQFF.